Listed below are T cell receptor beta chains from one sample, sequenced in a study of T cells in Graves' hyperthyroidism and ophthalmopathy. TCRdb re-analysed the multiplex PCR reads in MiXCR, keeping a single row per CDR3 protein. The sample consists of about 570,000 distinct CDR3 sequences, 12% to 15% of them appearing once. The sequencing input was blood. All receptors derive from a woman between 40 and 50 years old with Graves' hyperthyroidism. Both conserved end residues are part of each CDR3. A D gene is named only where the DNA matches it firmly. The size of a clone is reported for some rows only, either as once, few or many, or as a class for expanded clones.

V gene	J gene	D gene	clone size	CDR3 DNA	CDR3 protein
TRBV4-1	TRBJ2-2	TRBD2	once	TGCGCCAGCAGCCAAGGACTAGCGGGATTGGGGGGGGAGCTGTTTTTT	CASSQGLAGLGGELFF
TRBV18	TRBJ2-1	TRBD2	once	TGTGCCAGCTCCCAGACTAGCGGGAGCGGCAATGAGCAGTTCTTC	CASSQTSGSGNEQFF
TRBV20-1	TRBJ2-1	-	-	TGCAGTGCTAGCATACCAGGGGCCTCGGCGCAGTTCTTC	CSASIPGASAQFF
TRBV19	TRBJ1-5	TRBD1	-	TGTGCCAGTATCCTAGCCCACAGGGGATCCGGGGGTCAGCCCCAGCATTTT	CASILAHRGSGGQPQHF
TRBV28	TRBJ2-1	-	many	TGTGCCAGCAGTTTATCCGTTTTATCGGACAGTTGGTTCTTC	CASSLSVLSDSWFF
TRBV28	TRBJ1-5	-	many	TGTGCCAGCAGTCCGACGACGGGTAGCAATCAGCCCCAGCATTTT	CASSPTTGSNQPQHF
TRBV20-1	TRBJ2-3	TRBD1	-	TGCAGTGCTACCGAAGGGACAGGGGAGGGGGATACGCAGTATTTT	CSATEGTGEGDTQYF
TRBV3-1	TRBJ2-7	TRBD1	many	TGTGCCAGCAGCGTCTTACAGGGGGCCGACGAGCAGTACTTC	CASSVLQGADEQYF
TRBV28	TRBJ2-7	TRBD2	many	TGTGCCAGCAGGACCCCTAGCGGGGATAAGGCCTACGAGCAGTACTTC	CASRTPSGDKAYEQYF
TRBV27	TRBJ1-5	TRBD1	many	TGTGCCAGCAGTTTACGGCAAACCGGGACAGGGGATCAGCCCCAGCATTTT	CASSLRQTGTGDQPQHF
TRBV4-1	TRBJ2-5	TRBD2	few	TGCGCCAGCAGCCAAGACCTAGCGGGGATCCAAGAGACCCAGTACTTC	CASSQDLAGIQETQYF
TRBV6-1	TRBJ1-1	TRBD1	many	TGTGCCAGCAGCAGGGGGGGGGCGAGGAACACTGAAGCTTTCTTT	CASSRGGARNTEAFF
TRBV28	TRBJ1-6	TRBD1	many	TGTGCCAGCAGTCCAAGGGGACAGGGGGCGCGGTCACCCCTCCACTTT	CASSPRGQGARSPLHF
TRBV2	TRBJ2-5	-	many	TGTGCCAGCACCCAACCCCGTCAGGCTCAAGAGACCCAGTACTTC	CASTQPRQAQETQYF
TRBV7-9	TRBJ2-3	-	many	TGTGCCAGCAGCTTAGCTTCCCTTAAGATCGGCACAGATACGCAGTATTTT	CASSLASLKIGTDTQYF
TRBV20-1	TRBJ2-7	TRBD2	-	TGCAGTGCGGGGAGGGGAGCGGGAGGGGGCTACGAGCAGTACTTC	CSAGRGAGGGYEQYF
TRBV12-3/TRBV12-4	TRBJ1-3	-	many	TGTGCCATCCGACCGTCTGATGGAAACACCATATATTTT	CAIRPSDGNTIYF
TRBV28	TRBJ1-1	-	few	TGTGCCAGCGGCCCCGTAGGGGGGGGCACTGAAGCTTTCTTT	CASGPVGGGTEAFF
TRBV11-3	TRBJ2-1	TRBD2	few	TGTGCCAGCAGCTTAGGCCACGGAGAGATACTAGCGGGAGACACCATTAGAGATGAGCAGTTCTTC	CASSLGHGEILAGDTIRDEQFF
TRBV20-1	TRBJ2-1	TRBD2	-	TGCAGTGCTAGAGGTTCGGCGGGAGTAACTCAGGAGCAGTTCTTC	CSARGSAGVTQEQFF
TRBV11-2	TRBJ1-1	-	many	TGTGCCAGCAGCTTAGAGCAGGGACCGAACACTGAAGCTTTCTTT	CASSLEQGPNTEAFF
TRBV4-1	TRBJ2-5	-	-	TGCGCCAGCAGCCCGGGACACCGAAACGGAGAGACCCAGTACTTC	CASSPGHRNGETQYF
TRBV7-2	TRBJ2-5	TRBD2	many	TGTGCCAGCAGCACCCCGGGACTAGCCCAGTACTTC	CASSTPGLAQYF
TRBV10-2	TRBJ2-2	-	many	TGCGCCAGCACCGTAGACAGCGGACCCACCGGGGAGCTGTTTTTT	CASTVDSGPTGELFF